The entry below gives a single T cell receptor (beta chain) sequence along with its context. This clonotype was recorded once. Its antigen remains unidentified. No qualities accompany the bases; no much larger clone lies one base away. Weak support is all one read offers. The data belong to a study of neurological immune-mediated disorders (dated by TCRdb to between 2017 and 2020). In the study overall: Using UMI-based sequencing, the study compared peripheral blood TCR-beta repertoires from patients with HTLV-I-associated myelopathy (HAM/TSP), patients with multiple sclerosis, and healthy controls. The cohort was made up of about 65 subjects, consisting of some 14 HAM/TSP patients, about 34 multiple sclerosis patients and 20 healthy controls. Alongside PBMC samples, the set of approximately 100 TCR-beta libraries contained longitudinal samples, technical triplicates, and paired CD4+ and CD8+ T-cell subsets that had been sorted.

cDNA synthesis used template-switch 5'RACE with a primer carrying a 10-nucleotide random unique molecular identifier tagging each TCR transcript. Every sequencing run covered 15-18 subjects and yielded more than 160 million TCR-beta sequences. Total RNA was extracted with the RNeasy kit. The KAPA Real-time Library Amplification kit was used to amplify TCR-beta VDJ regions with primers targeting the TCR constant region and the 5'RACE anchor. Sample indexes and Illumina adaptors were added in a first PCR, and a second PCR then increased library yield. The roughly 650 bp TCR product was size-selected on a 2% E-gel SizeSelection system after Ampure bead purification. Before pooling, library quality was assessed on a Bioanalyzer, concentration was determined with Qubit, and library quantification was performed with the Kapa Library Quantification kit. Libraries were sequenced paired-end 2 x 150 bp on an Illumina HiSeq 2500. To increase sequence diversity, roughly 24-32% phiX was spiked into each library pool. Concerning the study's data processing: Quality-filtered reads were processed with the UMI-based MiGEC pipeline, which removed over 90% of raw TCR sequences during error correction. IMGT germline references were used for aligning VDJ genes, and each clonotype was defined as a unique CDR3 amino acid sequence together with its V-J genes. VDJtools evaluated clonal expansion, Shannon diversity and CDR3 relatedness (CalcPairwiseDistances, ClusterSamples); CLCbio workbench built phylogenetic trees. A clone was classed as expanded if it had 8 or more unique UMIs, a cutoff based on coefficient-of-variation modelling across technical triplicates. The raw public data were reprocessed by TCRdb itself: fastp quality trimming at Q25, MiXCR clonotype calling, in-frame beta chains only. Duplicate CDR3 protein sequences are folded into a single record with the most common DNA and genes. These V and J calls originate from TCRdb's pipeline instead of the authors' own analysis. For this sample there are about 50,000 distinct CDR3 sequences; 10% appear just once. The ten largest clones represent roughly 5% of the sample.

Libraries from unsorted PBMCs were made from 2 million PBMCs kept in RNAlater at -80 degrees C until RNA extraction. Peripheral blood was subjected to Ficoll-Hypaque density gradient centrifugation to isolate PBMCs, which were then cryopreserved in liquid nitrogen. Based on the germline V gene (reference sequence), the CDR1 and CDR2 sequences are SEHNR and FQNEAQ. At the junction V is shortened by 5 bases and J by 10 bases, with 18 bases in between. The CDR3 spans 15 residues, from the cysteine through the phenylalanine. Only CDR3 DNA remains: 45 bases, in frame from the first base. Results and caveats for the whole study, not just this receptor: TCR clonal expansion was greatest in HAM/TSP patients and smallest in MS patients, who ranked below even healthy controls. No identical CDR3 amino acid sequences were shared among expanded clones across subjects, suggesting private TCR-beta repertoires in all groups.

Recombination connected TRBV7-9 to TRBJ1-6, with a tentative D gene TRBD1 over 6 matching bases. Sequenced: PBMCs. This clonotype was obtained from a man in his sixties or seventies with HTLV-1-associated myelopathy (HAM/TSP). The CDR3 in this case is CASSEPGTWGSPLHF. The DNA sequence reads TGTGCCAGCAGCGAACCCGGGACATGGGGCTCACCCCTCCACTTT.